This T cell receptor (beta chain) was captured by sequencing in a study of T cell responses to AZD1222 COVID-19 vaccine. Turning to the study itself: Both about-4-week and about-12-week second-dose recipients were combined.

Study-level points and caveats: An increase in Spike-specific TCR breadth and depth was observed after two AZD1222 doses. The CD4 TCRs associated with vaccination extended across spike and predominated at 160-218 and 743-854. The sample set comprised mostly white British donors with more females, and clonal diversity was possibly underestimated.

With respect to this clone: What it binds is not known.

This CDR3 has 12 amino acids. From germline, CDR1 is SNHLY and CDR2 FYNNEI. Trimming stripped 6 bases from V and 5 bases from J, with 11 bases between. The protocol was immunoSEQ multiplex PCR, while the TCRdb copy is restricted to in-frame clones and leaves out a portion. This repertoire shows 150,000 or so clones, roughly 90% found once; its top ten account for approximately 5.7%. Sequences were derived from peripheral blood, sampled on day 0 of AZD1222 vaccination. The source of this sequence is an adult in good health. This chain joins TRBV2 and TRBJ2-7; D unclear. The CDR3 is CASSPSINEQYF. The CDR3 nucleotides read TGTGCCAGCAGCCCCTCAATTAACGAGCAGTACTTC.